This is a list of T cell receptor beta chains from one sample in a study of graft-versus-host responses after intestinal transplantation. No antigens are known for them. Measured with immunoSEQ multiplex PCR; TCRdb has only the in-frame clones, and not every one. The table shows over 80,000 clones, with roughly 89% occurring only once. The starting material was unstimulated CD4+ T cells sorted from spleen or lymph node cells, obtained before transplant. The source is a human donor who was the organ donor for an intestinal transplant. CDR3s leave out the opening cysteine and the closing phenylalanine or tryptophan.

V: TRBV4-3
CDR3: ASSQDPGVNTEAF

V: TRBV19
CDR3: ASSAQVGRNSPLH

V: TRBV20-1
CDR3: SASIVHEQY

V: TRBV15
CDR3: ATSRDTHTQY

V: TRBV14
CDR3: ASRDRDTEAF

V: TRBV4-1
CDR3: ASSLAIRGTGNGYT

V: TRBV6-5
CDR3: ASTKGTVRQPQH

V: TRBV4-3
CDR3: ASSVGVTGELF

V: TRBV2
CDR3: ASSRSRGHEQY

V: TRBV5-5
CDR3: ASSLLDSYEQY

V: TRBV19
CDR3: ASSISRTRSYEQY

V: TRBV4-1
CDR3: ASSHLTGQFTGANVLT

V: TRBV27
CDR3: ASSLSLAGGQETQY

V: TRBV29-1
CDR3: SVEDWMTRMNTEAF

V: TRBV4-1
CDR3: ASSQQQGPDEQY

V: TRBV5-1
CDR3: ASGGAGSTEAF

V: TRBV19
CDR3: ASSTGSGVPLH

V: TRBV5-1
CDR3: ASSSGQRYGYT

V: TRBV19
CDR3: ASSTNRGRNQPQH

V: TRBV5-5
CDR3: ASSLQGYRTPLH

V: TRBV21-1
CDR3: ASSKNGQGSGANVLT

V: TRBV18
CDR3: ASSPLGQGQGWPSGFRGEQY

V: TRBV7-2
CDR3: ASSLLGLAGTNEQF